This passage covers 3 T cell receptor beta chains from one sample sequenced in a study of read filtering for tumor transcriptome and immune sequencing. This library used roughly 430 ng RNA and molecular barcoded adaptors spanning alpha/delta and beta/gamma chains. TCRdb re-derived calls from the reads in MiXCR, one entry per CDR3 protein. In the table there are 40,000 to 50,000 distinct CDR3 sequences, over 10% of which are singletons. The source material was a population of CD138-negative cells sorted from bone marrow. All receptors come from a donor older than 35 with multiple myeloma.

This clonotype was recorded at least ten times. Here the CDR3 DNA reads TGTGCCACCTCAGGACAGGGTGGCACCGGGGAGCTGTTTTTT. Protein sequence: CATSGQGGTGELFF. V usage is TRBV24-1 and J usage is TRBJ2-2, with TRBD1 matching 8 bases. This CDR3 comprises 14 residues. J gave up 4 bases and V 9 bases, and 6 bases lay outside the gene matches. The germline gives CDR1 KGHDR, CDR2 SFDVKD.

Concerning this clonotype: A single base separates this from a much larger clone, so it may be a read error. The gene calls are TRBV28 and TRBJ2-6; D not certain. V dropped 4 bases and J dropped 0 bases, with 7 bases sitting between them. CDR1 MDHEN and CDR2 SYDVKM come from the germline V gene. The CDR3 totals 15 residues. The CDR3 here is CASSSAASGANVLTF. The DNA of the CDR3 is TGTGCCAGCAGTTCAGCCGCCTCTGGGGCCAACGTCCTGACTTTC.

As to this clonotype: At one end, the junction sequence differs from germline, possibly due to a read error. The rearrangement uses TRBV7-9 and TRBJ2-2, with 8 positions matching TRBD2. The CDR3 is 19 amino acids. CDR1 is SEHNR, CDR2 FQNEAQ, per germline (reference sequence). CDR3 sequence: CASSPRRSSGSTYTGEQLF. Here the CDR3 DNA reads TGTGCCAGCAGCCCCCGGCGATCAAGCGGGAGCACTTACACCGGGGAGCAGTTATTT.